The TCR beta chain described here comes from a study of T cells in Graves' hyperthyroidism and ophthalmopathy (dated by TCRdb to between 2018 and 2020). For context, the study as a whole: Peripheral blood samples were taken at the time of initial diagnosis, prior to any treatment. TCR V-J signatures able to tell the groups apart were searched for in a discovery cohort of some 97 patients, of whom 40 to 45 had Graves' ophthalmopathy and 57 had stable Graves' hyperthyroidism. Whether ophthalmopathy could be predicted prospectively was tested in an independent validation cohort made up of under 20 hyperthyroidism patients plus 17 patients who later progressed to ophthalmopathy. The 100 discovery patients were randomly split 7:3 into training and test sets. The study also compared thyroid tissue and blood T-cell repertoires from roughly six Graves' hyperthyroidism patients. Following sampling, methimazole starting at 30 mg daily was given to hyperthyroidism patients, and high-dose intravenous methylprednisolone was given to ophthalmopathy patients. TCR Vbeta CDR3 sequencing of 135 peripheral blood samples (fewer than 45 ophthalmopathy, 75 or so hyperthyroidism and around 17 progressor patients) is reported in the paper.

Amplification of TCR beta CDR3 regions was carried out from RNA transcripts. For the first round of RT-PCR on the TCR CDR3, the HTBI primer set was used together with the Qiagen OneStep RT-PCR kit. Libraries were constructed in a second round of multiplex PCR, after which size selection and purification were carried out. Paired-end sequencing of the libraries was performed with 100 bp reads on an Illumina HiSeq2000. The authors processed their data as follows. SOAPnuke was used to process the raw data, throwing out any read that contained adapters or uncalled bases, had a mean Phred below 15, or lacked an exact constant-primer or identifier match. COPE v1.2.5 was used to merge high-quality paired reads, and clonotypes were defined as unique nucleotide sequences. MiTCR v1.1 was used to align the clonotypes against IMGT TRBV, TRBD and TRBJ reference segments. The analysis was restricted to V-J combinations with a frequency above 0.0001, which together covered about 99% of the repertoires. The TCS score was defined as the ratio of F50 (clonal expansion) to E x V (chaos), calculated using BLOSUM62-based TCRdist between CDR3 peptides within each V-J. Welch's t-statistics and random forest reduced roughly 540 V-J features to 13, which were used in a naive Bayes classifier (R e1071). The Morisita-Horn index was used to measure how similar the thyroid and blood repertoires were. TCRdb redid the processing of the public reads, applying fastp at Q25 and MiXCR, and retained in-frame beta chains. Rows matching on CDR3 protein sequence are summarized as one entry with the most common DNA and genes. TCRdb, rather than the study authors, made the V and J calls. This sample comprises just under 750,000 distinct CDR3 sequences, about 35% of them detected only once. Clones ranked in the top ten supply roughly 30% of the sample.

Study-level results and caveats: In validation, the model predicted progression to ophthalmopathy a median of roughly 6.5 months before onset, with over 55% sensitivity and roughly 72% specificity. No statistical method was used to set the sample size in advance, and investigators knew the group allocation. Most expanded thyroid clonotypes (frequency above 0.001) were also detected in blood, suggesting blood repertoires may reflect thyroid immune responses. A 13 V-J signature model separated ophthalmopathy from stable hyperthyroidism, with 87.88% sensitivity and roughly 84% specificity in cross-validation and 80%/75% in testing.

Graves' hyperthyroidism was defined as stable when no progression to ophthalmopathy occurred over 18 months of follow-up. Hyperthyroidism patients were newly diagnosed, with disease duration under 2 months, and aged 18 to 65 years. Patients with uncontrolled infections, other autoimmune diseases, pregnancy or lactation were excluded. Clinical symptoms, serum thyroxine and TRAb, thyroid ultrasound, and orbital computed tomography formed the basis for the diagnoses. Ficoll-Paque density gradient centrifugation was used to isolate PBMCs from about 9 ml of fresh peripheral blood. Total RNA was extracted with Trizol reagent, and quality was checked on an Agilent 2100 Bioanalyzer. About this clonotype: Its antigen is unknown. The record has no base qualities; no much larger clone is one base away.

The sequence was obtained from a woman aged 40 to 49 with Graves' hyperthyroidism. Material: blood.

CDR3 sequence: CASSRQSYTEAFF. DNA sequence: TGTGCCAGCAGTAGACAGAGTTACACTGAAGCTTTCTTT. This sequence uses TRBV6-2 or TRBV6-3 and TRBJ1-1, and possibly TRBD1, on 5 matching bases. V is shortened by 5 bases, J by 3 bases, and the region joining them spans 10 bases. CDR1 and CDR2, looked up from the germline V gene, are MNHEY and SVGEGT. Measured from the cysteine to the phenylalanine, the CDR3 is 13 residues long. Left in the record is the CDR3 DNA by itself, 39 bases read in frame from the first base.